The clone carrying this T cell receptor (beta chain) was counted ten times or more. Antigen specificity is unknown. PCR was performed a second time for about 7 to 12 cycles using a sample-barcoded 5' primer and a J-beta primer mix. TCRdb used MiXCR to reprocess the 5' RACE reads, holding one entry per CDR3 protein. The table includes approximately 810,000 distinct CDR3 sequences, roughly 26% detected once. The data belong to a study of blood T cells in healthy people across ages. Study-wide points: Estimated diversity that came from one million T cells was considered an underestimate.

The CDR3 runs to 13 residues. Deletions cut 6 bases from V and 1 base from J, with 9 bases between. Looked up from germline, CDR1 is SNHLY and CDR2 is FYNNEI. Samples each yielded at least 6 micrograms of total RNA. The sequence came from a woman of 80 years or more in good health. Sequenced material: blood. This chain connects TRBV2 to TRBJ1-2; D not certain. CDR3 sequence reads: CASRPRVNYGYTF. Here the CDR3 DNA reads TGTGCCAGCAGACCAAGGGTTAACTATGGCTACACCTTC.